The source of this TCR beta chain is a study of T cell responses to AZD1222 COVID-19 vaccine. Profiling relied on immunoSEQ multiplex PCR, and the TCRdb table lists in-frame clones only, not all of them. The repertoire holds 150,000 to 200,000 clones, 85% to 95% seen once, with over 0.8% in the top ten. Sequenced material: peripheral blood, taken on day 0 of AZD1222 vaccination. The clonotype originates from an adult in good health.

The CDR3 bases are TGTGCCAGCAGCCGAGGGGAGGACGCGGGTCAGCCCCAGCATTTT. As protein: CASSRGEDAGQPQHF. The rearrangement uses TRBV3-1 (or the pseudogene TRBV3-2) and TRBJ1-5, with D possibly TRBD1 on 5 matching bases. CDR3 length: 15 amino acids. V gave up 4 bases and J gave up 6 bases, with 16 bases separating them. The germline gives CDR1 LGHDT, CDR2 YNNKEL (reference sequence).